Listed here is a single TCR beta chain. Its specificity is not known. V lost 5 bases, J lost 0 bases, and 5 bases lay in between. CDR3 length equals 12 residues. Germline CDR1 is SGHTA and CDR2 is FQGNSA. This specimen belongs to a study of radiation and T cells in renal cell carcinoma. Overall study findings and caveats: Top tumor clonotypes rose in blood 2 weeks post-radiation, then contracted.

The sample's time point: blood 2 weeks post-SBRT. Noted treatment: 15 Gy SBRT to primary tumor, nephrectomy 4 weeks later. Profiling relied on immunoSEQ multiplex PCR, and the TCRdb table lists in-frame clones only, not all of them. Of 70,000 to 80,000 clones detected, roughly 85% appear once; the ten largest clones hold around 21%. This rearrangement joins TRBV7-2 to TRBJ2-7; D call uncertain. The sequencing here drew on blood, taken from a patient whose treatment included radiotherapy and nephrectomy. The receptor's source is a woman between 50 and 59 years old with renal cell carcinoma. CDR3 DNA sequence: TGTGCCAGCAGCCGGACCTCCTACGAGCAGTACTTC. This sequence encodes CASSRTSYEQYF.